This T cell receptor (beta chain) appears in the sequencing data of a study of T cell changes during pregnancy in multiple sclerosis. Assay: immunoSEQ multiplex PCR; the TCRdb copy retains only in-frame clones and omits some. The sample carries about 51,000 clones, around 93% recorded once. The germline V gene encodes CDR1 MGHRA and CDR2 YSYEKL. The CDR3 is made up of 13 amino acids. V shed 1 base and J shed 5 bases, with 8 bases lying between them. The genes are TRBV4-1 and TRBJ2-5; no definite D call. The sample here was CD8+ T cells from peripheral blood mononuclear cells, taken in the second trimester of pregnancy. The receptor was derived from a female donor with multiple sclerosis, enrolled in a pregnancy study. The CDR3 DNA is TGCGCCAGCAGCCAAGTGTCCGGGGAGACCCAGTACTTC. It is translated as CASSQVSGETQYF.